A single sample gave rise to the 6 T cell receptor beta chains below, sequenced in a study of T cell changes during pregnancy in multiple sclerosis. The table came from immunoSEQ multiplex PCR; TCRdb's copy has only in-frame clones and leaves some out. This table holds 40,000 to 50,000 clones, 90% to 95% found once. The material was CD8+ T cells from peripheral blood mononuclear cells, obtained in the first trimester of pregnancy. Source of these receptors: a female donor with multiple sclerosis, enrolled in a pregnancy study.

This clone is a singleton in its sample. The V call is TRBV27, the J call TRBJ2-3; 13 bases agree with TRBD2. Trimming cost V 5 bases and J 5 bases; bases outside gene matches: 4. The CDR3 runs 15 residues. The germline gives CDR1 MNHEY, CDR2 SMNVEV (reference sequence). Here the CDR3 reads CASSVRTSGRDTQYF. The DNA for the CDR3 is TGTGCCAGCAGTGTCAGGACTAGCGGGAGAGATACGCAGTATTTT.

This clone was detected once. The chain employs TRBV7-6 and TRBJ2-1; no clear D gene. The germline V and J ends were trimmed by 5 bases and 5 bases, with 13 bases remaining between them. The length of the CDR3 is 14 residues. Germline loops: CDR1 SGHVS, CDR2 FNYEAQ. The CDR3 spells CASSVLGANNEQFF. The CDR3, as DNA: TGTGCCAGCAGCGTCCTAGGAGCTAACAATGAGCAGTTCTTC.

The chain links TRBV11-2 to TRBJ2-3, with TRBD2 matching 10 bases. V gave up 4 bases and J gave up 2 bases; unmatched junction bases: 12. CDR1 is SGHAT and CDR2 is FQNNGV in the germline V gene. This CDR3 is built from 18 residues. CDR3 in DNA: TGTGCCAGCAGCTCAAGGGTCTCGGGACTAGCGAACACAGATACGCAGTATTTT. As protein: CASSSRVSGLANTDTQYF.

This clone has only one observation. The chain combines TRBV29-1 with TRBJ2-2; D is perhaps TRBD1 (6 bases). This CDR3 is built from 13 residues. Between the trimmed V and J ends, which lost 4 bases and 2 bases, there was a span of 8 bases. In germline, CDR1 is SQVTM, CDR2 ANQGSEA. CDR3 nucleotide sequence: TGCAGCGTTGGTGGGGGCAACACCGGGGAGCTGTTTTTT. Protein: CSVGGGNTGELFF.

In this sample, this clone turned up once. The rearrangement links TRBV6-1 to TRBJ1-1; possible D gene TRBD1, 6 bases. There are 14 residues in the CDR3. V lost 5 bases and J 2 bases, leaving 12 bases between the germline ends. Germline V gives CDR1 MNHNS, CDR2 SASEGT. The CDR3: CASSRQADNTEAFF. CDR3 in DNA: TGTGCCAGCAGTAGACAGGCTGACAACACTGAAGCTTTCTTT.

This clone has a handful of counts. The chain joins TRBV19 to TRBJ2-2, with a tentative D call TRBD1 (5 bases). CDR3 length: 15 residues. CDR1 is LNHDA, CDR2 SQIVND, per germline (reference sequence). Trimming pared 5 bases from V and 1 base from J, leaving 11 bases between. CDR3 loop: CASSDRTMNTGELFF. The CDR3 bases are TGTGCCAGTAGTGATCGGACAATGAACACCGGGGAGCTGTTTTTT.